The entry below gives a single T cell receptor (beta chain) sequence along with its context. The sample originates from a study of blood T cell repertoires in COVID-19. Study background: Sites across the United States, Italy and Spain contributed samples from acute and convalescent COVID-19. PBMCs, B-cell-depleted T cells, or T cells provided the cDNA or gDNA that made up the material.

The authors' processing: From reference gene primer amplification, estimates of nucleated cell counts were derived. The table came from immunoSEQ multiplex PCR; TCRdb's copy has only in-frame clones and leaves some out. D and trimming were read from the DNA, whereas the V and J calls and clone size are those reported in that table. This table has under 80,000 clones, 80% to 90% appearing once. The sample comprised peripheral blood. The TCR originated in an elderly woman with active or convalescent COVID-19.

The CDR3 sequence is CASSLGTGGGTGYTF. CDR3 bases: TGTGCCAGCAGCTTAGGGACAGGGGGCGGGACTGGCTACACCTTC. The chain links TRBV7-9 to TRBJ1-2; 11 nucleotides line up with TRBD1. The CDR3 loop spans 15 amino acids. Germline V gene sequence: CDR1 SEHNR, CDR2 FQNEAQ (reference sequence). The V gene end was trimmed by 1 base and the J gene end by 7 bases; junction bases not matched to a gene: 5. The complete variable domain, with remaining parts taken from reference TRBV7-9 and TRBJ1-2, reads DTGVSQNPRHKITKRGQNVTFRCDPISEHNRLYWYRQTLGQGPEFLTYFQNEAQLEKSRLLSDRFSAERPKGSFSTLEIQRTEQGDSAMYLCASSLGTGGGTGYTFGSGTRLTVV.